This T cell receptor (beta chain) was identified in a study of blood T cell repertoires in COVID-19. Overall study: The United States, Italy and Spain were the sources of the acute and convalescent COVID-19 samples. PBMCs, B-cell-depleted T cells, or T cells were the source of the cDNA or gDNA that made up the material.

V shed 2 bases, J shed 5 bases, and the junction held 10 bases outside the gene matches. The CDR3 has 16 amino acids. Per germline, CDR1 SGHKS and CDR2 YYEKEE (reference sequence). Seattle-derived patients entered the study during active infection and were followed longitudinally. Per the original data handling: From reference gene primer amplification, estimates of nucleated cell counts were derived. Clones were sequenced by immunoSEQ multiplex PCR, and TCRdb holds only the in-frame ones, with some missing. That table supplies the V and J calls and clone size; D and trimming were determined from the DNA. The sample yields around 270,000 clones, 65% to 85% seen once.

This sequence was found in a person aged 65-85 years with COVID-19, enrolled during active disease. Sequenced: peripheral blood. The chain recombines TRBV5-5 with TRBJ2-3; 8 bases are a match to TRBD2. CDR3 sequence reads: CASSFSGGPGEDTQYF. In nucleotides, the CDR3 is TGTGCCAGCAGCTTCTCGGGGGGGCCCGGGGAAGATACGCAGTATTTT.